The 8 T cell receptor beta chains listed next were all sequenced from one sample in a study of cytomegalovirus exposure and HLA in healthy donors. The PCR used 60 Vbeta and 13 Jbeta primers. TCRdb keeps only in-frame clones here, not all; method: immunoSEQ multiplex PCR. The table lists about 140,000 clones. The specimen sequenced was PBMCs. The receptors come from a woman in her late teens or twenties in good health and CMV-seronegative.

The chain employs TRBV15 and TRBJ2-7; D is possibly TRBD2 (5 bases). V lost 2 bases and J 4 bases, leaving 12 bases between the germline ends. Germline loops: CDR1 LNHNV, CDR2 YYDKDF (reference sequence). The length of the CDR3 is 14 residues. The CDR3 coding sequence is TGTGCCACCAGCAGACGGCCCGGGGAATACGAGCAGTACGTC. Residues: CATSRRPGEYEQYV.

V is TRBV6-1 and J is TRBJ1-2; no definite D call. The germline V gene has CDR1 MNHNS and CDR2 SASEGT. Trimming took 4 bases from V and 0 from J, leaving 9 bases between them. The CDR3 spans 14 residues. The CDR3 spells CASSGTRANYGYTF. In nucleotides, the CDR3 is TGTGCCAGCAGTGGGACTCGAGCTAACTATGGCTACACCTTC.

The chain couples TRBV6-5 to TRBJ2-1; maybe TRBD1 (6 bases). Germline-derived CDR1 and CDR2 are MNHEY and SVGAGI. This CDR3 region has 15 residues. Trimming pared 2 bases from V and 6 bases from J, leaving 14 bases between. The CDR3 spells CASSYEAVGGNEQFF. CDR3 nucleotides: TGTGCCAGCAGTTACGAGGCCGTAGGGGGCAATGAGCAGTTCTTC.

V is TRBV5-1 and J is TRBJ2-5; TRBD2 matches at 10 bases. CDR1 is SGHRS, CDR2 YFSETQ, per germline. V shed 3 bases and J 11 bases; nucleotides not matched to a gene: 13. The CDR3 has 15 residues. The CDR3 region has the DNA TGCGCCAGCAGCTCCGGACTAGCGGAGGTTGTGGAGCAGTACTTC. This codes for CASSSGLAEVVEQYF.

The CDR3 loop is CASSAGVGELFF. The CDR3 DNA sequence: TGTGCCAGCAGCGCCGGAGTCGGGGAGCTGTTTTTT. The chain has TRBV7-9 and TRBJ2-2; no firm D call. The CDR3 sequence is 12 residues long. The germline CDR1 and CDR2 sequences are SEHNR and FQNEAQ (reference sequence). Trimming shortened V by 5 bases and J by 7 bases, and 8 bases separated the two germline ends.

In nucleotides, the CDR3 is TGTGCCAGCAGTTCGGTCTTTGGGGCGACTAATGAAAAACTGTTTTTT. This encodes CASSSVFGATNEKLFF. V is TRBV28 and J is TRBJ1-4, with a weak D call TRBD1 (5 bases). From germline, CDR1 is MDHEN and CDR2 SYDVKM. V was pared by 4 bases and J by 2 bases, with 14 bases between. This CDR3 is 16 amino acids long. Combining the CDR3 with reference TRBV28 and TRBJ1-4 gives the whole variable domain DVKVTQSSRYLVKRTGEKVFLECVQDMDHENMFWYRQDPGLGLRLIYFSYDVKMKEKGDIPEGYSVSREKKERFSLILESASTNQTSMYLCASSSVFGATNEKLFFGSGTQLSVL.

The chain uses TRBV11-3 and TRBJ2-2, with 7 nucleotides matching TRBD2. Unmatched junction bases numbered 4, after V lost 4 bases and J lost 5 bases. Germline CDR1 reads SGHNT; CDR2 reads YENEEA. CDR3 length: 14 amino acids. In nucleotides, the CDR3 is TGTGCCAGCAGCTCGGGACTATCGACCGGGGAGCTGTTTTTT. Its protein product is CASSSGLSTGELFF.

This sequence joins TRBV5-1 and TRBJ2-5; tentatively, D is TRBD2 (6 bases). The CDR3 totals 16 residues. V shed 5 bases and J shed 0 bases, with 17 bases lying between them. Germline V lookup: CDR1 SGHRS, CDR2 YFSETQ. The CDR3 here is CASSPSRDLYQETQYF. The CDR3 region has the DNA TGCGCCAGCAGTCCCTCGCGGGATTTGTACCAAGAGACCCAGTACTTC.